The source of this T cell receptor (beta chain) is a study of cytomegalovirus exposure and HLA in healthy donors. Germline V gene data show CDR1 as MGHDK and CDR2 as SYGVNS. The J segment lost 3 bases and the V segment lost 8 bases, leaving 2 bases of the junction unmatched. The CDR3 runs 12 residues. A multiplex PCR was run with 60 Vbeta primers and 13 Jbeta primers. Methods used by the authors: It was a later analysis that counted tens of millions of unique TCR beta chains, of which approximately 11 million were shared. Only in-frame clones appear in the TCRdb table, and some are missing; sequencing was by immunoSEQ multiplex PCR. That table is the source of V, J and clone size, and D and trimming were worked out from the DNA. In the table there are approximately 190,000 clones, roughly 80% of which are singletons.

Material: PBMCs. The clonotype was recovered from a man between 40 and 49 years old in good health and CMV-seropositive. V is TRBV25-1 and J is TRBJ2-5; 8 nucleotides agree with TRBD1. CDR3 loop: CASGQGEETQYF. CDR3 DNA sequence: TGTGCCAGCGGACAGGGAGAAGAGACCCAGTACTTC. The full variable domain, rest sourced from reference TRBV25-1 and TRBJ2-5, is EADIYQTPRYLVIGTGKKITLECSQTMGHDKMYWYQQDPGMELHLIHYSYGVNSTEKGDLSSESTVSRIRTEHFPLTLESARPSHTSQYLCASGQGEETQYFGPGTRLLVL.